This T cell receptor beta chain was profiled in a study of molecular identifiers for immune sequencing clone quantification. Note on this clonotype: Its antigen is as yet unknown.

A single record per CDR3 protein comes from TCRdb applying MiXCR to the PCR reads. The top ten clones hold roughly 0.83% of a sample with over 550,000 distinct CDR3 sequences, 25% of them seen once. Naive CD8 libraries came from around 18,000 to 910,000 sorted cells with 10%, 30% or 50% RNA. Sorting defined naive CD8 T cells as CD8+CD4-CCR7+CD45RA+. The V gene lost 4 bases and the J gene lost 6 bases, with 12 bases spanning the gap. The CDR3 is made up of 13 amino acids. From germline, CDR1 is LNHDA and CDR2 SQIVND (reference sequence). Whole-study findings and limits: In a background of over 750,000 naive cells, spiked Jurkat TCR RNA from one cell was reportedly detectable.

The material sequenced was naive CD8+ T cells from blood, with Jurkat cell RNA spiked in. The sample's subset: FACS-sorted CD8+CD4-CCR7+CD45RA+ naive T cells. The rearrangement uses TRBV19 and TRBJ1-1, with D unclear. This receptor was obtained from a human donor in good health. Some libraries in this study had Jurkat cell RNA spiked in. CDR3 in amino acids: CASSTMGGAEAFF. The CDR3 nucleotides are TGTGCCAGTAGTACTATGGGTGGAGCTGAAGCTTTCTTT.